This T cell receptor (beta chain) appears in the sequencing data of a study of control samples from healthy donors and cancer patients. Clones were sequenced by immunoSEQ multiplex PCR, and TCRdb holds only the in-frame ones, with some missing. Among 84,000 or so clones listed, roughly nine tenths were seen once. Germline V lookup: CDR1 LNHDA, CDR2 SQIVND (reference sequence). This CDR3 is built from 12 residues. V lost 5 bases, J lost 5 bases, and 8 bases lay in between. The gene calls are TRBV19 and TRBJ2-3; no clear D. This sequence originates from a man in his fifties in good health. Sequencing was carried out using blood. CDR3 DNA sequence: TGTGCCAGTAGTCCCCTGGGAGATACGCAGTATTTT. Amino acid sequence: CASSPLGDTQYF.